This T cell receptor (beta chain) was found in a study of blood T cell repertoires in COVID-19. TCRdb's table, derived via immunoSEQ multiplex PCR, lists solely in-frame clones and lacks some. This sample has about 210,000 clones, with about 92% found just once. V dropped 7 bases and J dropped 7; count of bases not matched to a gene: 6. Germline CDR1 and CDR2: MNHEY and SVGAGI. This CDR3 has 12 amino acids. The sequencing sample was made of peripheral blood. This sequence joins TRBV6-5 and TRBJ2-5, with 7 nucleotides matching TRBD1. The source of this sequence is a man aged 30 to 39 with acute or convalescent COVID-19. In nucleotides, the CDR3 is TGTGCCAGCACAGACAGGGTTCGGACCCAGTACTTC. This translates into CASTDRVRTQYF.